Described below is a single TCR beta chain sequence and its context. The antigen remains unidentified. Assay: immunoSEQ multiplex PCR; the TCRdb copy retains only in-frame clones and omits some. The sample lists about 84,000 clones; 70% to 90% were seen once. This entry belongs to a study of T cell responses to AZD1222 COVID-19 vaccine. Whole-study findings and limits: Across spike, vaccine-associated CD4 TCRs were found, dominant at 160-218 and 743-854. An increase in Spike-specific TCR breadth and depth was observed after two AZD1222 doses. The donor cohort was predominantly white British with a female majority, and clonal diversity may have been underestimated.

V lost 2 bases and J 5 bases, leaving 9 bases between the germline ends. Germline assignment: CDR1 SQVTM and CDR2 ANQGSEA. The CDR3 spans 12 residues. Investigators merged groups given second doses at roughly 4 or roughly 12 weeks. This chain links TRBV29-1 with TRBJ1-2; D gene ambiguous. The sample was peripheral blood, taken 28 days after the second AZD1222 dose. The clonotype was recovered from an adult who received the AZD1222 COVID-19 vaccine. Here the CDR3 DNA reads TGCAGCGTTGAACCGAATTTGTATGGCTACACCTTC. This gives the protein CSVEPNLYGYTF.